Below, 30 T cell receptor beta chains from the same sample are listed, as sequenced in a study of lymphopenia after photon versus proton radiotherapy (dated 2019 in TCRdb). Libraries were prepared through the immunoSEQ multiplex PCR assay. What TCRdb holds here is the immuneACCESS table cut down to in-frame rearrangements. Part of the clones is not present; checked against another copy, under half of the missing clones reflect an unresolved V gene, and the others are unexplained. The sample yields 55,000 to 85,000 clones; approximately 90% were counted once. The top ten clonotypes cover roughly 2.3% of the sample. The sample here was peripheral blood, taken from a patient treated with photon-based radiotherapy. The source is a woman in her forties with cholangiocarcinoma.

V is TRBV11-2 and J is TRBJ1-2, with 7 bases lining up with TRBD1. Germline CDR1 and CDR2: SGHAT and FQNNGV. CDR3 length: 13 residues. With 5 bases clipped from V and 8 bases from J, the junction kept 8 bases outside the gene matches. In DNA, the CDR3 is TGTGCCAGCAGCCGAGACAGGGTGGGCGGCTACACCTTC. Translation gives CASSRDRVGGYTF.

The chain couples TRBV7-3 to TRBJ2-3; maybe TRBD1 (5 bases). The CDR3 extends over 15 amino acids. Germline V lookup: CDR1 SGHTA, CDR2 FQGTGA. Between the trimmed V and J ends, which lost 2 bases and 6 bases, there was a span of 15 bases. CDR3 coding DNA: TGTGCCAGCAGCTTACCAGGGCCGGGCGTGGATACGCAGTATTTT. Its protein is CASSLPGPGVDTQYF.

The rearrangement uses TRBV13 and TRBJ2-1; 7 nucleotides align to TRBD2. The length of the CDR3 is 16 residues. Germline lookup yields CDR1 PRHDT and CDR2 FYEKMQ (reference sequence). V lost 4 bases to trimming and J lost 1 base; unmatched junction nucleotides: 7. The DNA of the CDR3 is TGTGCCAGCAGCTCAGGAGAGGGAGGGTCCTACAATGAGCAGTTCTTC. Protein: CASSSGEGGSYNEQFF.

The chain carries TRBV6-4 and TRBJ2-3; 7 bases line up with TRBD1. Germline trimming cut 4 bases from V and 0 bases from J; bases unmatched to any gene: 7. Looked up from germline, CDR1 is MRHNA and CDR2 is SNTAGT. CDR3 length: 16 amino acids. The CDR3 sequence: CASSVEEGASTDTQYF. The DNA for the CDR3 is TGTGCCAGCAGTGTAGAAGAGGGGGCGAGCACAGATACGCAGTATTTT.

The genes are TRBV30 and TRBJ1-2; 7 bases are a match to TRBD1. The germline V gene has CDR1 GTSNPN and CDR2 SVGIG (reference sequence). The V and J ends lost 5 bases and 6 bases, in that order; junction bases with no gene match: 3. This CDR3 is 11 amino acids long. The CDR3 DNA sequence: TGTGCCTGGGAACAGGGGAATGGCTACACCTTC. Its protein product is CAWEQGNGYTF.

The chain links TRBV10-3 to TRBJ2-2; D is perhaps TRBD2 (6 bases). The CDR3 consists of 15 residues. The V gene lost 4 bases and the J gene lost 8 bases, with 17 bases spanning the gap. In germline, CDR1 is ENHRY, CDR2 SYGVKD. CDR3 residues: CAISGAGTLIGELFF. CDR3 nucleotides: TGTGCCATCAGTGGGGCGGGAACACTTATTGGGGAGCTGTTTTTT.

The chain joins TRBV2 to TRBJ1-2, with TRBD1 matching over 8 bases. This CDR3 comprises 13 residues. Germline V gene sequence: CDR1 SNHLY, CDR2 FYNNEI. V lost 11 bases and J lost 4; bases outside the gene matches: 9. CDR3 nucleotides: TGTGCCGTACACAGGGGGACCCTCTATGGCTACACCTTC. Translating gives CAVHRGTLYGYTF.

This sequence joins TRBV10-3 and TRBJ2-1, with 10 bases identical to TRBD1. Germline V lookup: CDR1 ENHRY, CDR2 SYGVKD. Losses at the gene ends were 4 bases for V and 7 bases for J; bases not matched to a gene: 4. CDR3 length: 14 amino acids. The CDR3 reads CAISGQGASNEQFF. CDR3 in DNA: TGTGCCATCAGTGGACAGGGGGCGAGTAATGAGCAGTTCTTC.

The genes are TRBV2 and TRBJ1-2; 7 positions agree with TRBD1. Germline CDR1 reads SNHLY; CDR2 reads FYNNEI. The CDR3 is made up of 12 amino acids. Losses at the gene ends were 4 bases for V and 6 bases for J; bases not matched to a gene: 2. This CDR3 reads CASSGQGHGYTF. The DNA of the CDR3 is TGTGCCAGCAGTGGACAGGGCCATGGCTACACCTTC.

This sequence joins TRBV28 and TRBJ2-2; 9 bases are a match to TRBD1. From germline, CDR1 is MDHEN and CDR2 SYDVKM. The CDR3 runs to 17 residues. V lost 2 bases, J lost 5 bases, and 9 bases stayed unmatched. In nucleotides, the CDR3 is TGTGCCAGCAGTTTAAAGGGACAGGGAGGGAGAACCGGGGAGCTGTTTTTT. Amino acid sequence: CASSLKGQGGRTGELFF.

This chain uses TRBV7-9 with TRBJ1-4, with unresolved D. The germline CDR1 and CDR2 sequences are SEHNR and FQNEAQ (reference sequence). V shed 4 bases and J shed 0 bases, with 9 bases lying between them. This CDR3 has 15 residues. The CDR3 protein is CASSSEGTTNEKLFF. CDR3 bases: TGTGCCAGCAGCTCCGAGGGAACAACTAATGAAAAACTGTTTTTT.

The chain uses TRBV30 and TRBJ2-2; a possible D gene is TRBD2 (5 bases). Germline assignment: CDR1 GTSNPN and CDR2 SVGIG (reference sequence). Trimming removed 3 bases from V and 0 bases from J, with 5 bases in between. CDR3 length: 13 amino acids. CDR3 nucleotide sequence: TGTGCCTGGAGACTAGCGAACACCGGGGAGCTGTTTTTT. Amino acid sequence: CAWRLANTGELFF.

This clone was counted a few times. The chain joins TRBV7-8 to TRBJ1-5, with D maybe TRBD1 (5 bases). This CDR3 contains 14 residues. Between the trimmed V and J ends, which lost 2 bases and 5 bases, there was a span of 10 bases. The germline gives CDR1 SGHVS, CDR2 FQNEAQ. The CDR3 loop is CASSLIDSDQPQHF. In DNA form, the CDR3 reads TGTGCCAGCAGCTTAATTGACAGCGATCAGCCCCAGCATTTT. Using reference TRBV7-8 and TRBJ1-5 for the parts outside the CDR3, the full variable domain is GAGVSQSPRYKVAKRGQDVALRCDPISGHVSLFWYQQALGQGPEFLTYFQNEAQLDKSGLPSDRFFAERPEGSVSTLKIQRTQQEDSAVYLCASSLIDSDQPQHFGDGTRLSIL.

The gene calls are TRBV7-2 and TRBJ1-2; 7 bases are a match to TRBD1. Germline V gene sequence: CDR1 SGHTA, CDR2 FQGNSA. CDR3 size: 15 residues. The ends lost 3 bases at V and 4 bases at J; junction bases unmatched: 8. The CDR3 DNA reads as TGTGCCAGCAGCTTTGGAGAGGGGGCAGGCTATGGCTACACCTTC. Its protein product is CASSFGEGAGYGYTF.

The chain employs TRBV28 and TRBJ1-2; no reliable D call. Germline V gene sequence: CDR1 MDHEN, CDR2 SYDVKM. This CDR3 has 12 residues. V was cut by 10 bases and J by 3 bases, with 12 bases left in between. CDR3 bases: TGTGCCACCGGGGAGGAGTACTATGGCTACACCTTC. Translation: CATGEEYYGYTF.

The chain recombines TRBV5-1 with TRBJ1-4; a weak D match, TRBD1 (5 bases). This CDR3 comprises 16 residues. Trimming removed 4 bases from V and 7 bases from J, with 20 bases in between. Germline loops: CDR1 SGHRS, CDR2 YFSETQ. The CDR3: CASSPGYGAMGEKLFF. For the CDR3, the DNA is TGCGCCAGCAGCCCTGGGTACGGGGCAATGGGTGAAAAACTGTTTTTT. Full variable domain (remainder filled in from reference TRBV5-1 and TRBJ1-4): KAGVTQTPRYLIKTRGQQVTLSCSPISGHRSVSWYQQTPGQGLQFLFEYFSETQRNKGNFPGRFSGRQFSNSRSEMNVSTLELGDSALYLCASSPGYGAMGEKLFFGSGTQLSVL.

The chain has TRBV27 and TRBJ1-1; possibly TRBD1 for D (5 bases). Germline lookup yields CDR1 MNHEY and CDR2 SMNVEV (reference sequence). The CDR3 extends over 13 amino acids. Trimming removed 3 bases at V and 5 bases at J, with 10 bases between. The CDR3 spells CASSFGARTEAFF. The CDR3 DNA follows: TGTGCCAGCAGTTTTGGGGCGCGGACTGAAGCTTTCTTT.

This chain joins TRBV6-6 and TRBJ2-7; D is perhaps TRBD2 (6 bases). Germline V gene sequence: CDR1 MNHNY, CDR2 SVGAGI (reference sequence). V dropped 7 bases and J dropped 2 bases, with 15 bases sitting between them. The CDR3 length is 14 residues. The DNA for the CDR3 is TGTGCCAGCAAGGGAGAGCGGGCAGCCTACGAGCAGTACTTC. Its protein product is CASKGERAAYEQYF.

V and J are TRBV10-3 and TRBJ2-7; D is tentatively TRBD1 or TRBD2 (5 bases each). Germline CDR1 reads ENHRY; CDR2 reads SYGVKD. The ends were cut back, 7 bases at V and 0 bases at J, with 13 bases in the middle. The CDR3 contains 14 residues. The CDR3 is CAIILRDHSYEQYF. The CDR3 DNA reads TGTGCCATCATTCTCCGGGACCACTCCTACGAGCAGTACTTC.

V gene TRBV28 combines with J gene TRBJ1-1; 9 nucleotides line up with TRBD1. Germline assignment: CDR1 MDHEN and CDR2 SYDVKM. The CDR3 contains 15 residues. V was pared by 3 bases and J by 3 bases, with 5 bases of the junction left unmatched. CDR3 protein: CASSLRTGAYTEAFF. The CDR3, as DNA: TGTGCCAGCAGTTTGCGGACAGGGGCTTACACTGAAGCTTTCTTT. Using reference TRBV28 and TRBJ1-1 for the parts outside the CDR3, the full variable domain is DVKVTQSSRYLVKRTGEKVFLECVQDMDHENMFWYRQDPGLGLRLIYFSYDVKMKEKGDIPEGYSVSREKKERFSLILESASTNQTSMYLCASSLRTGAYTEAFFGQGTRLTVV.

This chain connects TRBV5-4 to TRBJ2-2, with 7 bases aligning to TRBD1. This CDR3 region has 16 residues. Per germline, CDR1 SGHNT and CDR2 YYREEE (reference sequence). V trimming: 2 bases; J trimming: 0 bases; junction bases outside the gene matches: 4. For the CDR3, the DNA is TGTGCCAGCAGCTTTGACAGGGCTACGAACACCGGGGAGCTGTTTTTT. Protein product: CASSFDRATNTGELFF.

In DNA, the CDR3 is TGTGCCAGCAGTTTAGGGGCTAGCGGTTTCCCCTACGAGCAGTACTTC. Translation: CASSLGASGFPYEQYF. The chain recombines TRBV27 with TRBJ2-7; 7 nucleotides align to TRBD2. This CDR3 is 16 amino acids long. V trimming: 2 bases; J trimming: 2 bases; junction bases outside the gene matches: 9. From germline, CDR1 is MNHEY and CDR2 SMNVEV (reference sequence).

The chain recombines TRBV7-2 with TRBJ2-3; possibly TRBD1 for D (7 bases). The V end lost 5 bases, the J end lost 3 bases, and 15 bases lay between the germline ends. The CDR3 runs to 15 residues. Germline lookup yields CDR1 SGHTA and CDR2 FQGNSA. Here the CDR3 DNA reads TGTGCCAGCAGCCCTAGGCCAGGGGGGACAGATACGCAGTATTTT. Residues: CASSPRPGGTDTQYF. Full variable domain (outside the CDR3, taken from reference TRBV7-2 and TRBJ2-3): GAGVSQSPSNKVTEKGKDVELRCDPISGHTALYWYRQSLGQGLEFLIYFQGNSAPDKSGLPSDRFSAERTGGSVSTLTIQRTQQEDSAVYLCASSPRPGGTDTQYFGPGTRLTVL.

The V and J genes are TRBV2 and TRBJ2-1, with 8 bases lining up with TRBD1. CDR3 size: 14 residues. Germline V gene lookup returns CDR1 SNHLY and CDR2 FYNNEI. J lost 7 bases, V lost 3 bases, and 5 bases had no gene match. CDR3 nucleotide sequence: TGTGCCAGCAGTGAGGACAGGGTTGGAAATGAGCAGTTCTTC. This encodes CASSEDRVGNEQFF.

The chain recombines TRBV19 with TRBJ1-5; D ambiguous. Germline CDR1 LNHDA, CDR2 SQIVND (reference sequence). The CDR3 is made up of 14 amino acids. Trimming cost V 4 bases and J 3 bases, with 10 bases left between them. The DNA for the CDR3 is TGTGCCAGTAGTAGGGAACAGCCCAATCAGCCCCAGCATTTT. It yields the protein CASSREQPNQPQHF.

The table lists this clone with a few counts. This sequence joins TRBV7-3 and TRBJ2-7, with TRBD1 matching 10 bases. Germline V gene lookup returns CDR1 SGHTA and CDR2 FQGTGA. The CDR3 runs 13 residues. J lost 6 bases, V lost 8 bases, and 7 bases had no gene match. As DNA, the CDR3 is TGTGCCAGCGGACGGGGACAGGGGCGCGAGCAGTACTTC. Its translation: CASGRGQGREQYF.

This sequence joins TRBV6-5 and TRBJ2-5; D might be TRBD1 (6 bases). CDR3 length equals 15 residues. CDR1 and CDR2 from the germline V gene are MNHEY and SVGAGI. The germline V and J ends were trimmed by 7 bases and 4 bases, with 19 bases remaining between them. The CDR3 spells CASKTAAGAPETQYF. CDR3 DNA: TGTGCCAGCAAAACTGCAGCAGGGGCCCCAGAGACCCAGTACTTC.

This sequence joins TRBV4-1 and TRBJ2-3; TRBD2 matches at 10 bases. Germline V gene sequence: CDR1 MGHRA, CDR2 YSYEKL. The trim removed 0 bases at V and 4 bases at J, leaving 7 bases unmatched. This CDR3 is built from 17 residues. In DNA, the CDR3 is TGCGCCAGCAGCCAAGATGGAGCGGGGGGGACTGCAGATACGCAGTATTTT. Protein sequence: CASSQDGAGGTADTQYF.

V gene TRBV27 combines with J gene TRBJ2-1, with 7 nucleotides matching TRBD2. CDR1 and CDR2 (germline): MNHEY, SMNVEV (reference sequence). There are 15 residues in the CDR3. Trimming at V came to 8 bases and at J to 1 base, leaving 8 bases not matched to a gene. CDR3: CASSPHGGSYNEQFF. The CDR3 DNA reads TGTGCCAGCTCGCCCCACGGGGGGTCCTACAATGAGCAGTTCTTC.

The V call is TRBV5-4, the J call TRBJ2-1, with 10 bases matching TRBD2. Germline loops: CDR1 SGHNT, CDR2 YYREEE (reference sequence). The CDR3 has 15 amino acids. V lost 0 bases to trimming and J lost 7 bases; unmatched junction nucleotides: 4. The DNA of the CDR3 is TGTGCCAGCAGCTTGGACGGACTAGCGGTTAATGAGCAGTTCTTC. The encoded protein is CASSLDGLAVNEQFF.